The source of this T cell receptor (beta chain) is a study of T cells in Graves' hyperthyroidism and ophthalmopathy. Background on the study: Before treatment of any kind, peripheral blood was taken at initial diagnosis.

Researchers amplified the TCR beta CDR3 regions from RNA transcripts. The HTBI primer set served for first-round RT-PCR of the TCR CDR3. TCRdb reprocessed the multiplex PCR reads with MiXCR, giving one entry per CDR3 protein. The profile covers some 440,000 distinct CDR3 sequences, with 15% to 19% appearing a single time and approximately 8% taken by the ten largest. V was trimmed by 0 bases and J by 7 bases, leaving 18 bases between them. Germline V gene sequence: CDR1 GTSNPN, CDR2 SVGIG (reference sequence). The CDR3 extends over 16 amino acids. Concerning this clonotype: Its antigen is undetermined.

Overall study results and limits: Prediction of ophthalmopathy progression came a median 6.5 months pre-onset.

Hyperthyroidism, newly diagnosed and lasting under 2 months, affected patients aged 18 to 65. PBMCs came from about 10 ml fresh peripheral blood. The sequence was obtained from a woman aged 18-29 years with Graves' hyperthyroidism. V and J are TRBV30 and TRBJ2-2, with D tentatively TRBD2 (6 bases). The sequenced material came from blood. The CDR3 loop reads CAWSVGGAGLGGELFF. The DNA for the CDR3 is TGTGCCTGGAGTGTAGGAGGGGCAGGGCTTGGCGGGGAGCTGTTTTTT. The entire variable domain, with the rest obtained from reference TRBV30 and TRBJ2-2, is as follows: SQTIHQWPATLVQPVGSPLSLECTVEGTSNPNLYWYRQAAGRGLQLLFYSVGIGQISSEVPQNLSASRPQDRQFILSSKKLLLSDSGFYLCAWSVGGAGLGGELFFGEGSRLTVL.